The clone carrying this TCR beta chain showed up just a few times. Using its own MiXCR run on the 5' RACE reads, TCRdb lists one record per CDR3 protein. The sample has over 550,000 distinct CDR3 sequences; just over 7% are singletons. Healthy Caucasian donors formed the entire cohort. Trimming shortened V by 4 bases and J by 5 bases, and 15 bases separated the two germline ends. There are 15 residues in the CDR3. The germline V gene has CDR1 LNHNV and CDR2 YYDKDF (reference sequence). The sample is drawn from a study of identical twins. A further study also used this sample, focusing on yellow fever vaccine responses in identical twins.

Sequenced sample: PBMCs. V usage is TRBV15 and J usage is TRBJ2-1, with TRBD1 as a possible D gene (6 bases). This receptor was obtained from a young woman in good health. The CDR3 region is CATSKKDRENNEQFF. The DNA for the CDR3 is TGTGCCACCAGCAAAAAGGACAGAGAGAACAATGAGCAGTTCTTC.